This TCR beta chain stems from a study of Ad26.COV2.S vaccination and SARS-CoV-2 variants. At the level of the study: Intramuscularly, Ad26.COV2.S was given either once or twice, 56 days apart.

Clones were sequenced by immunoSEQ multiplex PCR, and TCRdb holds only the in-frame ones, with some missing. The top ten clones hold less than 4.5% of a sample with some 420,000 clones, 88% of them seen once. Treatment: some 20 received Ad26.COV2.S at low or high dose, single or two shots; a few received placebo; per-sample allocation not given. All samples were drawn on day 63, counting from the first vaccine or placebo injection. The sample came from a Boston adult aged 18-55 years. An Ad26 vector carrying the Wuhan-strain SARS-CoV-2 spike served as the vaccine. This clone showed up just once. CDR1 is SGHNT and CDR2 is YYREEE in the germline V gene (reference sequence). Trimming shortened V by 0 bases and J by 2 bases, and 8 bases separated the two germline ends. The CDR3 is 14 residues long.

This chain links TRBV5-4 with TRBJ2-5; no definite D call. The sequenced sample was peripheral blood, obtained in a trial of Ad26.COV2.S vaccine versus placebo. This TCR was recovered from a person aged 18-65 years who received the Ad26.COV2.S COVID-19 vaccine or a placebo. The CDR3 spells CASSLGQPQETQYF. CDR3 nucleotides: TGTGCCAGCAGCTTGGGACAACCACAAGAGACCCAGTACTTC.